This TCR beta chain emerged from a study of shared T cell receptors in the human thymus. The CDR3 extends over 15 amino acids. Looked up from germline, CDR1 is LGHNA and CDR2 is YSLEER. Trimming removed 0 bases at V and 0 bases at J, with 9 bases between. Repertoires were generated with immunoSEQ multiplex PCR, while TCRdb's copy carries only in-frame clones and drops some. Of fewer than 700,000 clones listed, over 75% are singletons. The data were also submitted as part of a second study, on human thymus T cells.

The V and J genes are TRBV4-3 and TRBJ2-7, with D possibly matching TRBD2 (5 bases). This TCR came from a boy in the first two years of life with a congenital heart defect. The sample comprised thymocytes. The DNA for the CDR3 is TGCGCCAGCAGCCAAGATAGCGACCCCTCCTACGAGCAGTACTTC. Translation gives CASSQDSDPSYEQYF.